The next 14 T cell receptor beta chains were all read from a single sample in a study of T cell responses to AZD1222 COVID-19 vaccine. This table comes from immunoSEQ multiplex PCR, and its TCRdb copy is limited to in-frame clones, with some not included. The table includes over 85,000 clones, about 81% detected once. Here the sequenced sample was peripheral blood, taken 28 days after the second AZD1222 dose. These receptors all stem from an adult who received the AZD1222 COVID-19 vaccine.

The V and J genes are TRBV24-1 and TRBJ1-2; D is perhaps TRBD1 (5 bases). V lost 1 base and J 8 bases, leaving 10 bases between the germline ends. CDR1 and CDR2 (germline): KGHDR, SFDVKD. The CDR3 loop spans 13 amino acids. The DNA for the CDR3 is TGTGCCACCAGTGATTTAGGGAGGGGCGGCTACACCTTC. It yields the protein CATSDLGRGGYTF.

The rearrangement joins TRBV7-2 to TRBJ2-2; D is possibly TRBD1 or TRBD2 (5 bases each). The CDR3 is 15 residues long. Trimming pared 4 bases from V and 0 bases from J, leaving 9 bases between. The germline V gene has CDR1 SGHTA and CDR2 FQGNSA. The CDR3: CASSWGWTNTGELFF. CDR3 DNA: TGTGCCAGCAGCTGGGGGTGGACGAACACCGGGGAGCTGTTTTTT.

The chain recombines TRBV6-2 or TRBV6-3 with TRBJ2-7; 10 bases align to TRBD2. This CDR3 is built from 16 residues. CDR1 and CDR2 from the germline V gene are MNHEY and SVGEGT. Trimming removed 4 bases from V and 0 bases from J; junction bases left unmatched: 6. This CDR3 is CASSSGTSASSYEQYF. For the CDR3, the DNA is TGTGCCAGCAGTTCCGGGACTAGCGCCAGCTCCTACGAGCAGTACTTC.

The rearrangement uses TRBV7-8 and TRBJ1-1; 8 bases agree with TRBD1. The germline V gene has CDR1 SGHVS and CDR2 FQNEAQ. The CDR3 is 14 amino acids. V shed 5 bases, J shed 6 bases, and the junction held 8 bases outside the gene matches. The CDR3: CASSPFRTGPEAFF. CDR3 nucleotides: TGTGCCAGCAGCCCCTTCCGGACAGGGCCTGAAGCTTTCTTT.

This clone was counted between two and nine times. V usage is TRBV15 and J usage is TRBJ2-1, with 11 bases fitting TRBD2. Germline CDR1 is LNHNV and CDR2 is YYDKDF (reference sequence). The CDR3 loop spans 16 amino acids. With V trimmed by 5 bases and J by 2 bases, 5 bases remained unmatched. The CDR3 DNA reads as TGTGCCACCAGCGCCGAGACTAGCGGGACCTACAATGAGCAGTTCTTC. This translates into CATSAETSGTYNEQFF. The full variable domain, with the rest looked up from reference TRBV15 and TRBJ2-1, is DAMVIQNPRYQVTQFGKPVTLSCSQTLNHNVMYWYQQKSSQAPKLLFHYYDKDFNNEADTPDNFQSRRPNTSFCFLDIRSPGLGDTAMYLCATSAETSGTYNEQFFGPGTRLTVL.

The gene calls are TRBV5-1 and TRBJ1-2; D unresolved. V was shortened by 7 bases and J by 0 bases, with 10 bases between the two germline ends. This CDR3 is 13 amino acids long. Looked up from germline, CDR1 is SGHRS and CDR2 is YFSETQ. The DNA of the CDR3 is TGCGCCAGCTCCCGGGGATCTAACTATGGCTACACCTTC. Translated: CASSRGSNYGYTF.

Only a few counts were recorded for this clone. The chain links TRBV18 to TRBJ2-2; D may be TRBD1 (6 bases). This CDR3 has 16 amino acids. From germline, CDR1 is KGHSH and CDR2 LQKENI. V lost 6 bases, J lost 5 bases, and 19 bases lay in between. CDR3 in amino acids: CASSPNQGQGTGELFF. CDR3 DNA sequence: TGTGCCAGCTCGCCTAACCAGGGGCAAGGTACCGGGGAGCTGTTTTTT.

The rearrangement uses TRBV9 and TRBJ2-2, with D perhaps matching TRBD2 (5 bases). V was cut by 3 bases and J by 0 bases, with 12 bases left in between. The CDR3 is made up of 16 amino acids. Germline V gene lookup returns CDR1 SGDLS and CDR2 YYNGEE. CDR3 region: CASSAFGAANTGELFF. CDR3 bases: TGTGCCAGCAGCGCCTTTGGAGCGGCGAACACCGGGGAGCTGTTTTTT.

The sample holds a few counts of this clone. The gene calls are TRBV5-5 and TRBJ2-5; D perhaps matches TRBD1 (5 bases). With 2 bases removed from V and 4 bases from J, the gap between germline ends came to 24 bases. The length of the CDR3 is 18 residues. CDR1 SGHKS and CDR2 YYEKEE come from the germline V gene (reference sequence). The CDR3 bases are TGTGCCAGCAGCTTAGGTCCCCAGGGCCAGTGGGGTCGAGAGACCCAGTACTTC. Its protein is CASSLGPQGQWGRETQYF. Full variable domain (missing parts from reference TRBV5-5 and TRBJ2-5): DAGVTQSPTHLIKTRGQQVTLRCSPISGHKSVSWYQQVLGQGPQFIFQYYEKEERGRGNFPDRFSARQFPNYSSELNVNALLLGDSALYLCASSLGPQGQWGRETQYFGPGTRLLVL.

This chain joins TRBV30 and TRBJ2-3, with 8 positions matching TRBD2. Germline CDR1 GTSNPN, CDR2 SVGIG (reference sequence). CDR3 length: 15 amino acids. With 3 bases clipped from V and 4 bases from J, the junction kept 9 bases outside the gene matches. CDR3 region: CAWRRASGLSDTQYF. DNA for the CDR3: TGTGCCTGGAGGAGGGCTAGCGGGCTATCAGATACGCAGTATTTT.

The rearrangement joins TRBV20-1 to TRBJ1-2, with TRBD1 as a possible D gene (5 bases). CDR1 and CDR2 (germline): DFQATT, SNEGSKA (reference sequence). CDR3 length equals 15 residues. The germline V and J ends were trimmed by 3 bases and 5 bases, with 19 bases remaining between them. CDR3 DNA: TGCAGTGCTAGTCCCCTAACAGGACCTTCTTATGGCTACACCTTC. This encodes CSASPLTGPSYGYTF.

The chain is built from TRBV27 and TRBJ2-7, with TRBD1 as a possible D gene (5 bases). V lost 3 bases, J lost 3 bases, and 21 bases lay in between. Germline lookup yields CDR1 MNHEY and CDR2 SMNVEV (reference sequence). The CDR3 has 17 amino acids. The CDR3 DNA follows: TGTGCCAGCAGTTTGGCAGGCGCCACTGGGGCCCGCTACGAGCAGTACTTC. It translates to CASSLAGATGARYEQYF.

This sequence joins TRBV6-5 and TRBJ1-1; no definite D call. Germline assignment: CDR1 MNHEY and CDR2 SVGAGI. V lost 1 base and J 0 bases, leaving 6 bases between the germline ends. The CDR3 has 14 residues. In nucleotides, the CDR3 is TGTGCCAGCAGTTACTTATCTGTGAACACTGAAGCTTTCTTT. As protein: CASSYLSVNTEAFF.

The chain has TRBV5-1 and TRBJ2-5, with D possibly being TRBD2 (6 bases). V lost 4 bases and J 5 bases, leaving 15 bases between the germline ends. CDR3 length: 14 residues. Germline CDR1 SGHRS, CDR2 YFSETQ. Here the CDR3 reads CASSLGRGRETQYF. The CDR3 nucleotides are TGCGCCAGCAGCCTTGGACGAGGGAGGGAGACCCAGTACTTC.